This TCR beta chain was obtained from a study of cytomegalovirus exposure and HLA in healthy donors. Use of 60 Vbeta and 13 Jbeta primers characterized the PCR. Measured with immunoSEQ multiplex PCR; TCRdb has only the in-frame clones, and not every one. The sample has about 130,000 clones, 75% to 85% seen once; the top ten hold approximately 1.4%. Study observations and caveats: A later analysis appeared to link common viral pathogens to several of the most significant clusters. It has been reported that TCR beta sequences accurately predicted the HLA-A and HLA-B alleles of most subjects.

This clone was detected once. Its antigen is as yet unknown. The TCR originated in a woman aged 35 to 49 in good health and CMV-seronegative. Sequencing was performed on PBMCs.

This CDR3 reads CASSSGQVNQPQHF. CDR3 nucleotides: TGTGCCAGCAGCTCGGGACAGGTCAATCAGCCCCAGCATTTT. The gene calls are TRBV5-6 and TRBJ1-5; TRBD1 matches 8 bases. Looked up from germline, CDR1 is SGHDT and CDR2 is YYEEEE. The CDR3 length is 14 residues. Losses at the gene ends were 3 bases for V and 3 bases for J; bases not matched to a gene: 2.